In its sample, the clone carrying this T cell receptor (beta chain) was seen many times. The antigen is undetermined. The CDR3 regions of TCR beta were amplified from RNA transcripts. The HTBI primer set was used in a first-round RT-PCR of the TCR CDR3. TCRdb reprocessed the multiplex PCR reads via MiXCR and lists one record per CDR3 protein. The sample consists of about 610,000 distinct CDR3 sequences, roughly 14% of them appearing once. This CDR3 region has 14 residues. The germline CDR1 and CDR2 sequences are DFQATT and SNEGSKA (reference sequence). With V trimmed by 5 bases and J by 4 bases, 10 bases remained unmatched. The data are from a study of T cells in Graves' hyperthyroidism and ophthalmopathy. Those patients with uncontrolled infection, other autoimmune disease, pregnancy or lactation were excluded. Roughly 9.1 ml of fresh peripheral blood supplied the PBMCs. General observations from the study: Most clonotypes expanded in the thyroid (above 0.001) were also present in blood.

The rearrangement links TRBV20-1 to TRBJ1-1, with 7 bases lining up with TRBD1. Input material: blood. The sequence derives from a woman in her thirties or forties with Graves' ophthalmopathy. The DNA for the CDR3 is TGCAGTGCTTCGCCTAACAGGGGTGGCACTGAAGCTTTCTTT. Its translation is CSASPNRGGTEAFF.